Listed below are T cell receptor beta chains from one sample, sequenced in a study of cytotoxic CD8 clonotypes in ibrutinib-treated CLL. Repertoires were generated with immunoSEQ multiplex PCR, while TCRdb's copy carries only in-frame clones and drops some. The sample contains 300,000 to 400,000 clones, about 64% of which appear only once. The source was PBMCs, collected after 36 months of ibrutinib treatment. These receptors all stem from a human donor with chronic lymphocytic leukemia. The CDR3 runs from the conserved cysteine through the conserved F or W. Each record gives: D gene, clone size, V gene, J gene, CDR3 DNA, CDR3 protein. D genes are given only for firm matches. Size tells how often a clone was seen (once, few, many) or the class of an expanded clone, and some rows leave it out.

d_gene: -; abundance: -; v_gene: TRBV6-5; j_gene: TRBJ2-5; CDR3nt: TGTGCCAGCAGTTACCAGGGGGGGGAGAGAGAGACCCAGTACTTC; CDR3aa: CASSYQGGERETQYF
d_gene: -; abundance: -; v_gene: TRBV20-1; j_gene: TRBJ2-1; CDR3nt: TGCAGTGACCCTTCACCCAATGAGCAGTTCTTC; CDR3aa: CSDPSPNEQFF
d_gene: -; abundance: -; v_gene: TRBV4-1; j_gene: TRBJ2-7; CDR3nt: TGCGCCAGCAGCCAAGGCTGGGGTAGGGCTTGGGACGAGCAGTACTTC; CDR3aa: CASSQGWGRAWDEQYF
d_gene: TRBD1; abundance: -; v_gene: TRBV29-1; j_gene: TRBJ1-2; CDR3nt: TGCAGCGTGTCGGGACAGGCTAACTATGGCTACACCTTC; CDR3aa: CSVSGQANYGYTF
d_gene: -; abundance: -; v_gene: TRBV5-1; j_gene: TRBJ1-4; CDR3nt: TGCGCCAGCAGTCCCCTGGGACACGGGAATGAAAAACTGTTTTTT; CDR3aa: CASSPLGHGNEKLFF
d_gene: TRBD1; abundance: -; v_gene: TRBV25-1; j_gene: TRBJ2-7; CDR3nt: TGTGCCAGCCAACGAGGACAGGGTCCGTACGAGCAGTACTTC; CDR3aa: CASQRGQGPYEQYF
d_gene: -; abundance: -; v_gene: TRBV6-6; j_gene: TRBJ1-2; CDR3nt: TGTGCCAGCAGCGCAGGGTTAGGCTACACCTTC; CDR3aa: CASSAGLGYTF
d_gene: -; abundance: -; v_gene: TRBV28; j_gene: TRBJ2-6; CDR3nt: TGTGCCAGCAGTTTAGGTGCAGGGGGGTTATCTGGGGCCAACGTCCTGACTTTC; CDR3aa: CASSLGAGGLSGANVLTF
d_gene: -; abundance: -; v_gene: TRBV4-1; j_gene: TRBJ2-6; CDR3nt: TGCGCCAGCAGCCCCCCAGGGTCGGGGGCCAACGTCCTGACTTTC; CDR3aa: CASSPPGSGANVLTF
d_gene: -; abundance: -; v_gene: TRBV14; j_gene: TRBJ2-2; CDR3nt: TGTGCCAGCAGCCAAGCCACGGTGTGGGGGGAGCTGTTTTTT; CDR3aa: CASSQATVWGELFF
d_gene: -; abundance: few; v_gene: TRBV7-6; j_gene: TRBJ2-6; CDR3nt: TGTGCCAGCAGCTGGGGACCCCTCTCTGGGGCCAACGTCCTGACTTTC; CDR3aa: CASSWGPLSGANVLTF
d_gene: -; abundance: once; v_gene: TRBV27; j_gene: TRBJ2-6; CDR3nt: TGTGCCAGCAGTTTTAGGGGACCCACTTTCTCTGGGGCCAACGTCCTGACTTTC; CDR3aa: CASSFRGPTFSGANVLTF
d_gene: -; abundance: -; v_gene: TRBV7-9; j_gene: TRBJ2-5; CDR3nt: TGTGCCAGCAGCTTAGAAGCCACGTACCAAGAGACCCAGTACTTC; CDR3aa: CASSLEATYQETQYF
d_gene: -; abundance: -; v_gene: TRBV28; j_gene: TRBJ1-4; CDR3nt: TGTGCCAGCAGTTTAGAGGTCCAGCTTAATGAAAAACTGTTTTTT; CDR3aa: CASSLEVQLNEKLFF
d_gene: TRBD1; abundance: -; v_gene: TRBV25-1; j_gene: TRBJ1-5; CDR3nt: TGTGCCAGCAGTTCGGACAGGGACGGACCTTATAGCAATCAGCCCCAGCATTTT; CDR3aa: CASSSDRDGPYSNQPQHF
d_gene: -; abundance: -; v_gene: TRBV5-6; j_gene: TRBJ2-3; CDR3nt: TGTGCCAGCAGCTCCAGCAGGGGCACAGATACGCAGTATTTT; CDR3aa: CASSSSRGTDTQYF
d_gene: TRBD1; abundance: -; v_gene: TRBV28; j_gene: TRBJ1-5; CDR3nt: TGTGCCAGCAGCTTTGGACAGGGGGATCAGCCCCAGCATTTT; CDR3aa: CASSFGQGDQPQHF
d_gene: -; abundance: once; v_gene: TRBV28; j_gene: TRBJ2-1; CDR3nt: TGTGCCAGCAGTTTCGGAGGGAACTACAATGAGCAGTTCTTC; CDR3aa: CASSFGGNYNEQFF
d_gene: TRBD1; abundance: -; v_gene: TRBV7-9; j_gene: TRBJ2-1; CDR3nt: TGTGCCACCAGCCCCCGACGACAGGGGAACGACAATGAGCAGTTCTTC; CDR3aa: CATSPRRQGNDNEQFF
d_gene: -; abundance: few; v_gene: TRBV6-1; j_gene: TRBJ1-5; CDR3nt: TGTGCCAGCGTCCATAATAGCAATCAGCCCCAGCATTTT; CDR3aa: CASVHNSNQPQHF
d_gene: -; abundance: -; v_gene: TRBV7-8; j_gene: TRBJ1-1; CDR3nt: TGTGCCAGCAGCCTCCTAGTGAGCACTGAAGCTTTCTTT; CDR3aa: CASSLLVSTEAFF
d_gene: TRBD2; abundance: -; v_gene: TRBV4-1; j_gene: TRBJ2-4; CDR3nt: TGCGCCAGCAGCCAAGATCACAGCGGGGGGGACATTCAGTACTTC; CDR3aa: CASSQDHSGGDIQYF
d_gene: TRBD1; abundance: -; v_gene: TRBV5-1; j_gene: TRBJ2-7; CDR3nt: TGCGCCAGCAGCTTTACTCCCGGGACAGGGGCCCACTACGAGCAGTACTTC; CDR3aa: CASSFTPGTGAHYEQYF
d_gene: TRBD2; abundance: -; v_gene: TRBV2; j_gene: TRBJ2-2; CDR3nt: TGTGCCAGCCGGGGGGGAAAGAACACCGGGGAGCTGTTTTTT; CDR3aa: CASRGGKNTGELFF
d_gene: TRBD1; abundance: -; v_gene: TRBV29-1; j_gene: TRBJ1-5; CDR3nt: TGCAGCGTTGAAGTAGAGGGGACAGGGAGGGGGCAGCCCCAGCATTTT; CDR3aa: CSVEVEGTGRGQPQHF
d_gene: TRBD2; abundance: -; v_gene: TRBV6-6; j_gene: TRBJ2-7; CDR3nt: TGTGCCAGCCGGCTAGCGGGGGAGGCCTACGAGCAGTACTTC; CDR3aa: CASRLAGEAYEQYF
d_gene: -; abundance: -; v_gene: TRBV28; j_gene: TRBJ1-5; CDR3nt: TGTGCCAGCAGTGGCGGGGGCCCCCTGCCCCAGCATTTT; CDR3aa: CASSGGGPLPQHF
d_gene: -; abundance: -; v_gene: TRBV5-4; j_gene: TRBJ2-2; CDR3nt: TGTGCCAGCAAAGAGGGTCCGAACACCGGGGAGCTGTTTTTT; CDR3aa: CASKEGPNTGELFF
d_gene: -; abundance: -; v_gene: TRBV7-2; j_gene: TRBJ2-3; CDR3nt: TGTGCCACCAAACGTGAGGCAGGGGGCACAGATACGCAGTATTTT; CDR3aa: CATKREAGGTDTQYF
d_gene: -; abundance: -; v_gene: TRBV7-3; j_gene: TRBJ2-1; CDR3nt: TGTGCCAGCAGCCCGCACCTTCACAATGAGCAGTTCTTC; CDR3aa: CASSPHLHNEQFF
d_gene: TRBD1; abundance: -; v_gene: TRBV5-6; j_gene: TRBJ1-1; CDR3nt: TGTGCCACACAACAGGGGGGTTTCGCTGAAGCTTTCTTT; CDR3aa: CATQQGGFAEAFF
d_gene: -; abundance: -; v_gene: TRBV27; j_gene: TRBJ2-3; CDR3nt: TGTGCCAGCAGCCCCCGGTCCGGTTACAGAACAGATACGCAGTATTTT; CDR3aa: CASSPRSGYRTDTQYF
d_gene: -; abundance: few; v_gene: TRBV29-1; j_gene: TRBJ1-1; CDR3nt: TGCAGCGGGGGGACGGTCAACACTGAAGCTTTCTTT; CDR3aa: CSGGTVNTEAFF
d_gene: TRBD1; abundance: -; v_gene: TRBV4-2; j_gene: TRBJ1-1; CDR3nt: TGTGCCAGCAGCCAAGAACAGGGGTACACTGAAGCTTTCTTT; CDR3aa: CASSQEQGYTEAFF
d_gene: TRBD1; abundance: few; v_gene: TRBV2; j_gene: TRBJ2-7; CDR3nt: TGTGCCAGCAGTCCCCGGGACAGGGCTCACGAGCAGTACTTC; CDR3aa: CASSPRDRAHEQYF
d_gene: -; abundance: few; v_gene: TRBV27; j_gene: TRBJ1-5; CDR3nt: TGTGCCAGCAGACCATCCGGTGCGGGGTCGAATCAGCCCCAGCATTTT; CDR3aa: CASRPSGAGSNQPQHF
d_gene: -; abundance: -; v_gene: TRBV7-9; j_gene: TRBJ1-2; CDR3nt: TGTGCCAGCAGCCCCCGGGACATCTATGGCTACACCTTC; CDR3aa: CASSPRDIYGYTF
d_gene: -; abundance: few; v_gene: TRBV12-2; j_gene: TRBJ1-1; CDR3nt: TGTGCAAGTCGCTTAGGGTTCCGGGACAGGGAAGAGAACACTGAAGCTTTCTTT; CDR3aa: CASRLGFRDREENTEAFF
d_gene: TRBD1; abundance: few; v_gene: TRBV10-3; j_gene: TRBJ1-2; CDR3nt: TGTGCCATCGGGACAGGGGTTGGCTACACCTTC; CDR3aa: CAIGTGVGYTF
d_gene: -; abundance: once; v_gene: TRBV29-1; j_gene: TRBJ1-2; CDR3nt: TGCAGCGTTGAAGGGGACACTCCTAACTATGGCTACACCTTC; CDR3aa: CSVEGDTPNYGYTF
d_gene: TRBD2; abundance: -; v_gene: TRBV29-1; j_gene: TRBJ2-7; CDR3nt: TGCAGCGTTGAAGCCGCGACTAGCGGGGGCTCCTACGAGCAGTACTTC; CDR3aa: CSVEAATSGGSYEQYF
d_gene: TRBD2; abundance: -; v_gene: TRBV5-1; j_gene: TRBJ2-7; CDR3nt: TGCGCCAGCAGCTTGGCAGCTAGCGGCATCTACGAGCAGTACTTC; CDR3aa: CASSLAASGIYEQYF
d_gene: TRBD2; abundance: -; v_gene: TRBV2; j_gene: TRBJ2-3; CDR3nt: TGTGCCAGCAGCGGGGGGGTGACAGATACGCAGTATTTT; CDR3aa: CASSGGVTDTQYF